Given below is one T cell receptor (beta chain) in context. The antigen remains unidentified. Other DNA sequences from this sample encode an identical CDR3 as well. The data are from a study of cytomegalovirus exposure and HLA in healthy donors. About the study: Prior work identified around 120 million unique TCR beta sequences in approximately 200 million T cells. Findings of the study overall: Cytomegalovirus association was listed for 164 TCR beta chains.

The V end was cut by 3 bases, the J end by 4 bases, with 9 bases between. The CDR3 runs to 13 residues. The germline V gene has CDR1 MNHEY and CDR2 SMNVEV (reference sequence). It was with 60 Vbeta and 13 Jbeta primers that the PCR ran. Clones were read by immunoSEQ multiplex PCR, and TCRdb kept only the in-frame ones, dropping some. The data hold roughly 120,000 clones, with around 62% observed a single time. The chain links TRBV27 to TRBJ1-2, with D possibly TRBD1 on 5 matching bases. This sequence originates from a woman in her 40s in good health and CMV-seropositive. The sample comprised PBMCs. CDR3 sequence reads: CASSLSGGYGYTF. The CDR3 bases are TGTGCCAGCAGTTTGTCCGGGGGCTATGGCTACACCTTC.